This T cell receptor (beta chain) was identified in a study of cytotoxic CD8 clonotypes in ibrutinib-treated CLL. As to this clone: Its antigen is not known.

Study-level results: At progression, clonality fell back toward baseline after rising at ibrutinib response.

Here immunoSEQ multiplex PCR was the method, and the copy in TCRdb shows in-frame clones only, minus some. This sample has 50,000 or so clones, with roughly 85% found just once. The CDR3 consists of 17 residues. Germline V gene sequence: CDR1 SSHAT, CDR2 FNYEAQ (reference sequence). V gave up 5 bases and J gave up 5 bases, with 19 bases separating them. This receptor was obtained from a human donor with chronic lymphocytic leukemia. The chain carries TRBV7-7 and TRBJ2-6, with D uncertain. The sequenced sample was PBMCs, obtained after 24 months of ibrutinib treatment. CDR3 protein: CASSLETPQSRANVLTF. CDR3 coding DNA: TGTGCCAGCAGCCTGGAAACGCCACAAAGTCGGGCCAACGTCCTGACTTTC.